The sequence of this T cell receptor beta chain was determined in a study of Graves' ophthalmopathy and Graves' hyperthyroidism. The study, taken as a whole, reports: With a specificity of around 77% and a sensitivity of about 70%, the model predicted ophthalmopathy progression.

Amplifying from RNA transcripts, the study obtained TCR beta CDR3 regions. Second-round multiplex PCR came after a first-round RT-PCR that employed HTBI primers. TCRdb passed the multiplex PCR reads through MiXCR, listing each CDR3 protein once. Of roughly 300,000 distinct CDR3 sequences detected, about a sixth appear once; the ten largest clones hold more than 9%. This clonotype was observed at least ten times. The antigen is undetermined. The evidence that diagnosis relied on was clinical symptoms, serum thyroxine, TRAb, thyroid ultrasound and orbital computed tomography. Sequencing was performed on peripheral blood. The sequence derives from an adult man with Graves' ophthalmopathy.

CDR3 DNA: TGTGCCAGCAGCTTAGTAGGGACCACCGAGGGCACCGGGGAGCTGTTTTTT. Amino acids: CASSLVGTTEGTGELFF. The chain carries TRBV11-1 and TRBJ2-2; D might be TRBD1 or TRBD2, each matching 5 bases. Looked up from germline, CDR1 is SGHAT and CDR2 is FQDESV (reference sequence). Trimming took off 1 base at V and 4 bases at J, with 16 bases between the two ends. The CDR3 covers 17 residues.